In this sample, the clone carrying this TCR beta chain turned up a few times. These data belong to a study of T-cell memory formation after mild COVID-19. TCRdb reprocessed the 5' RACE reads with MiXCR, giving one entry per CDR3 protein. The sample lists hundreds of thousands of distinct CDR3 sequences, approximately 27% seen once, with around an eighth in the top ten. CDR1 MNHEY and CDR2 SMNVEV come from the germline V gene (reference sequence). The CDR3 consists of 15 residues. V was cut by 7 bases and J by 0 bases, with 14 bases left in between. The rearrangement uses TRBV27 and TRBJ2-3, with unresolved D. Sequencing was carried out using PBMCs or a T cell subset sorted from them (not recorded which). The clonotype was recovered from an adult woman who had mild COVID-19 (a few samples of this study predate the infection). Cell type and time point are not known. The CDR3 reads CASKTMPTSTDTQYF. CDR3 in DNA: TGTGCCAGCAAAACAATGCCCACTAGCACAGATACGCAGTATTTT.